A single sample is the source of the 29 T cell receptor beta chains below, sequenced in a study of CD4 T cells in relation to SARS-CoV-2 and coronaviruses. Unexposed donor CD4+ T cells date from 2011-2018, before the COVID-19 pandemic. Repertoires were generated with immunoSEQ multiplex PCR, while TCRdb's copy carries only in-frame clones and drops some. The sample records around 70,000 clones, more than 75% being singletons. Sequenced: memory CD4+ T cells from PBMCs. The origin of the receptors is a human donor in good health.

The V call is TRBV15, the J call TRBJ1-4; D is undetermined. The CDR3 sequence is 13 residues long. Per the germline V gene, CDR1 is LNHNV and CDR2 is YYDKDF (reference sequence). The V gene lost 1 base and the J gene lost 7 bases, with 7 bases spanning the gap. CDR3 amino acids: CATSRGRTEKLFF. Here the CDR3 DNA reads TGTGCCACCAGCAGAGGCCGGACTGAAAAACTGTTTTTT.

This clone was seen only a few times. The chain is built from TRBV7-6 and TRBJ1-5; TRBD1 might be the D (5 bases). Trimming removed 1 base from V and 3 bases from J, with 13 bases in between. This CDR3 contains 16 residues. CDR1 is SGHVS and CDR2 is FNYEAQ in the germline V gene. CDR3 sequence (DNA): TGTGCCAGCAGCTTAGGGGGGAGGGGCTTCAATCAGCCCCAGCATTTT. Its translation: CASSLGGRGFNQPQHF.

This chain links TRBV6-1 with TRBJ1-2; no definite D call. The CDR3 extends over 14 amino acids. V lost 3 bases, J lost 7 bases, and 15 bases lay in between. Germline-derived CDR1 and CDR2 are MNHNS and SASEGT. CDR3 sequence: CASSDMGNLGGYTF. CDR3 DNA: TGTGCCAGCAGTGATATGGGAAATTTAGGTGGCTACACCTTC.

The V and J genes are TRBV29-1 and TRBJ2-3; D may be TRBD1 (7 bases). Per the germline V gene, CDR1 is SQVTM and CDR2 is ANQGSEA. V dropped 5 bases and J dropped 1 base, with 22 bases sitting between them. The CDR3 consists of 17 residues. The CDR3 DNA is TGCAGCGTTCAGGGGGGCTTCCTAGTGGGGGGCACAGATACGCAGTATTTT. Translating gives CSVQGGFLVGGTDTQYF.

CDR3 in DNA: TGTGCCAGTAGTATAGTCTGGTCCGGGGGTAGGGATCAGCCCCAGCATTTT. Translating gives CASSIVWSGGRDQPQHF. This sequence joins TRBV19 and TRBJ1-5; perhaps TRBD1 as D (5 bases). Germline loops: CDR1 LNHDA, CDR2 SQIVND (reference sequence). The germline V and J ends were trimmed by 1 base and 5 bases, with 18 bases remaining between them. The CDR3 has 17 amino acids. Full variable domain (missing parts from reference TRBV19 and TRBJ1-5): DGGITQSPKYLFRKEGQNVTLSCEQNLNHDAMYWYRQDPGQGLRLIYYSQIVNDFQKGDIAEGYSVSREKKESFPLTVTSAQKNPTAFYLCASSIVWSGGRDQPQHFGDGTRLSIL.

This chain links TRBV4-3 with TRBJ1-2; 7 bases line up with TRBD1. Looked up from germline, CDR1 is LGHNA and CDR2 is YSLEER. CDR3 length: 12 residues. Trimming removed 4 bases from V and 4 bases from J; junction bases left unmatched: 0. CDR3 bases: TGCGCCAGCAGCCGGGACAGCTATGGCTACACCTTC. Protein sequence: CASSRDSYGYTF.

V usage is TRBV5-6 and J usage is TRBJ2-2, with 7 bases lining up with TRBD1. This CDR3 is 15 amino acids long. Germline V CDR1 and CDR2: SGHDT, YYEEEE. Trimming cost V 2 bases and J 7 bases; bases outside gene matches: 8. The CDR3 DNA reads TGTGCCAGCAGCTTTCTCGTTCCAGGGGGCGGGGAGCTGTTTTTT. Protein sequence: CASSFLVPGGGELFF.

This chain links TRBV6-5 with TRBJ1-5, with TRBD1 as a possible D gene (5 bases). The V gene's germline CDR1 is MNHEY and CDR2 SVGAGI. V was trimmed by 6 bases and J by 6 bases, leaving 18 bases between them. The CDR3 spans 15 residues. The CDR3, as DNA: TGTGCCAGCAGACCAGGGACCGCGTTGGGTCAGCCCCAGCATTTT. Translating it yields CASRPGTALGQPQHF.

The chain employs TRBV5-1 and TRBJ2-1, with D tentatively TRBD1 (5 bases). This CDR3 spans 15 amino acids. The V gene lost 2 bases and the J gene lost 8 bases, with 17 bases spanning the gap. Germline V gene sequence: CDR1 SGHRS, CDR2 YFSETQ. The CDR3 here is CASSFGQGPWDEQFF. For the CDR3, the DNA is TGCGCCAGCAGCTTCGGGCAGGGTCCGTGGGATGAGCAGTTCTTC.

This clone was observed a few times. The V and J genes are TRBV6-6 and TRBJ1-5; D unresolved. The V gene's germline CDR1 is MNHNY and CDR2 SVGAGI (reference sequence). Between the trimmed V and J ends, which lost 6 bases and 3 bases, there was a span of 12 bases. The CDR3 is 14 amino acids. This CDR3 reads CASRSIGYNQPQHF. CDR3 DNA sequence: TGTGCCAGCAGGTCCATAGGGTACAATCAGCCCCAGCATTTT.

J is TRBJ2-3 and V is TRBV5-1; D unresolved. CDR1 SGHRS and CDR2 YFSETQ come from the germline V gene. The CDR3 runs to 15 residues. V lost 4 bases and J 6 bases, leaving 18 bases between the germline ends. CDR3 loop: CASSTAVLQMDTQYF. As DNA, the CDR3 is TGCGCCAGCAGCACGGCGGTGCTACAAATGGATACGCAGTATTTT.

V usage is TRBV29-1 and J usage is TRBJ2-3; D is ambiguous. CDR1 and CDR2 from the germline V gene are SQVTM and ANQGSEA. The CDR3 runs 13 residues. Trimming left V 6 bases short and J 2 bases short, with 12 bases between. The CDR3 DNA follows: TGCAGCGTCGGTGCCTATTCCACAGATACGCAGTATTTT. Residues: CSVGAYSTDTQYF.

The V call is TRBV5-1, the J call TRBJ2-2; D not certain. The germline CDR1 and CDR2 sequences are SGHRS and YFSETQ. CDR3 length equals 15 residues. V shed 1 base and J shed 1 base, with 8 bases lying between them. CDR3 nucleotides: TGCGCCAGCAGCTTGACCACTAAGAACACCGGGGAGCTGTTTTTT. It yields the protein CASSLTTKNTGELFF.

This chain joins TRBV24-1 and TRBJ2-1, with D tentatively TRBD1 (6 bases). From germline, CDR1 is KGHDR and CDR2 SFDVKD. The CDR3 extends over 17 amino acids. Trimming left V 3 bases short and J 1 base short, with 15 bases between. CDR3 coding DNA: TGTGCCACCAGTGATAAACCGCCAGGGGAATCCTACAATGAGCAGTTCTTC. It is translated as CATSDKPPGESYNEQFF.

The chain recombines TRBV5-1 with TRBJ2-5; D not certain. With 3 bases removed from V and 5 bases from J, the gap between germline ends came to 8 bases. The CDR3 totals 12 residues. In germline, CDR1 is SGHRS, CDR2 YFSETQ. CDR3 bases: TGCGCCAGCAGCTCTACCGGGGAGACCCAGTACTTC. Protein sequence: CASSSTGETQYF. Supplemented by reference TRBV5-1 and TRBJ2-5, the full variable domain reads KAGVTQTPRYLIKTRGQQVTLSCSPISGHRSVSWYQQTPGQGLQFLFEYFSETQRNKGNFPGRFSGRQFSNSRSEMNVSTLELGDSALYLCASSSTGETQYFGPGTRLLVL.

The J gene is TRBJ1-5, the V gene TRBV24-1, with D possibly TRBD1 on 6 matching bases. V lost 4 bases, J lost 5 bases, and 11 bases lay in between. This CDR3 spans 14 amino acids. The germline V gene has CDR1 KGHDR and CDR2 SFDVKD. CDR3 amino acids: CATSDNTGYQPQHF. CDR3 sequence (DNA): TGTGCCACCAGTGACAATACAGGGTATCAGCCCCAGCATTTT.

V is TRBV7-9 and J is TRBJ1-3; the match to TRBD1 covers 10 bases. V dropped 3 bases and J dropped 4; count of bases not matched to a gene: 6. The V gene's germline CDR1 is SEHNR and CDR2 FQNEAQ (reference sequence). The CDR3 has 16 residues. The CDR3 DNA reads TGTGCCAGCAGCTTCCGCGGGACAGGGGAGGGAAACACCATATATTTT. This codes for CASSFRGTGEGNTIYF.

The V and J genes are TRBV29-1 and TRBJ1-1, with D tentatively TRBD1 (5 bases). The CDR3 is made up of 13 amino acids. Between the trimmed V and J ends, which lost 7 bases and 0 bases, there was a span of 12 bases. The germline V gene has CDR1 SQVTM and CDR2 ANQGSEA. As DNA, the CDR3 is TGCAGCGCTTCCCAGGGCCTGAACACTGAAGCTTTCTTT. Residues: CSASQGLNTEAFF.

This rearrangement joins TRBV14 to TRBJ2-5; 7 bases are shared with TRBD1. Germline V lookup: CDR1 SGHDN, CDR2 FVKESK. The CDR3 runs 13 residues. The ends lost 5 bases at V and 1 base at J; junction bases unmatched: 1. CDR3 sequence: CASSGQVQETQYF. The CDR3 DNA reads as TGTGCCAGCAGCGGACAGGTCCAAGAGACCCAGTACTTC.

The rearrangement uses TRBV2 and TRBJ1-1; no reliable D call. The length of the CDR3 is 15 residues. CDR1 and CDR2 from the germline V gene are SNHLY and FYNNEI. V dropped 5 bases and J dropped 1 base, with 14 bases sitting between them. CDR3: CASSQTLASNTEAFF. The CDR3 region has the DNA TGTGCCAGCAGTCAAACCCTAGCCTCGAACACTGAAGCTTTCTTT. Full variable domain (rest looked up from reference TRBV2 and TRBJ1-1): EPEVTQTPSHQVTQMGQEVILRCVPISNHLYFYWYRQILGQKVEFLVSFYNNEISEKSEIFDDQFSVERPDGSNFTLKIRSTKLEDSAMYFCASSQTLASNTEAFFGQGTRLTVV.

The J gene is TRBJ1-1, the V gene TRBV29-1; the D gene is possibly TRBD1 (6 bases). Germline assignment: CDR1 SQVTM and CDR2 ANQGSEA. The CDR3 contains 13 residues. Trimming took 7 bases from V and 6 from J, leaving 18 bases between them. The CDR3 here is CSASGGGFSEAFF. CDR3 bases: TGCAGCGCGTCCGGAGGGGGGTTTTCTGAAGCTTTCTTT.

The V and J genes are TRBV5-1 and TRBJ2-1; 11 bases fit TRBD2. This CDR3 is 15 amino acids long. The germline gives CDR1 SGHRS, CDR2 YFSETQ. Unmatched junction bases numbered 6, after V lost 4 bases and J lost 6 bases. CDR3 protein: CASSALAGGSNEQFF. The CDR3 coding sequence is TGCGCCAGCAGCGCGCTAGCGGGGGGTTCCAATGAGCAGTTCTTC.

The chain uses TRBV5-1 and TRBJ2-1, with 10 bases identical to TRBD2. Germline V gives CDR1 SGHRS, CDR2 YFSETQ. V shed 2 bases and J 10 bases; nucleotides not matched to a gene: 6. The CDR3 runs to 14 residues. The CDR3 region has the DNA TGCGCCAGCAGCTTAGCGGGGGGGCCGGGAGAGCAGTTCTTC. Translating it yields CASSLAGGPGEQFF.

The J gene is TRBJ2-1, the V gene TRBV5-5; D unclear. Germline CDR1 reads SGHKS; CDR2 reads YYEKEE (reference sequence). The CDR3 length is 15 residues. V shed 1 base and J shed 7 bases, with 15 bases lying between them. The CDR3 region has the DNA TGTGCCAGCAGCTTGAGGGTCCAGCCTGGAAATGAGCAGTTCTTC. Translated, it gives CASSLRVQPGNEQFF.

This chain uses TRBV11-2 with TRBJ1-2; 7 bases align to TRBD1. CDR1 and CDR2 from the germline V gene are SGHAT and FQNNGV. This CDR3 region has 14 residues. V lost 0 bases, J lost 4 bases, and 2 bases stayed unmatched. CDR3 sequence reads: CASSLDRGGYGYTF. CDR3 sequence (DNA): TGTGCCAGCAGCTTAGACAGGGGGGGCTATGGCTACACCTTC.

The rearrangement uses TRBV11-2 and TRBJ2-5; 9 bases align to TRBD2. The V gene's germline CDR1 is SGHAT and CDR2 FQNNGV. The CDR3 sequence is 16 residues long. The V segment lost 5 bases and the J segment 1 base; nucleotides outside the gene matches: 8. Here the CDR3 reads CASSPMTSGAQETQYF. CDR3 sequence (DNA): TGTGCCAGCAGCCCCATGACTAGCGGTGCCCAAGAGACCCAGTACTTC.

This clone has just a few counts. V is TRBV28 and J is TRBJ2-1, with TRBD1 matching over 7 bases. Germline lookup yields CDR1 MDHEN and CDR2 SYDVKM. The CDR3 contains 12 residues. The V and J ends lost 3 bases and 15 bases, in that order; junction bases with no gene match: 8. The CDR3 here is CASSLGTGDPFF. CDR3 DNA: TGTGCCAGCAGTTTGGGAACAGGGGACCCGTTCTTC.

This rearrangement joins TRBV11-3 to TRBJ2-2; no clear D. This CDR3 is built from 14 residues. V shed 3 bases and J shed 5 bases, with 10 bases lying between them. Germline lookup yields CDR1 SGHNT and CDR2 YENEEA. The CDR3 sequence is CASSLVSLTGELFF. CDR3 bases: TGTGCCAGCAGCTTGGTCAGCCTGACCGGGGAGCTGTTTTTT.

The chain recombines TRBV5-1 with TRBJ2-3; 11 nucleotides line up with TRBD2. This CDR3 region has 17 residues. The J segment lost 2 bases and the V segment lost 1 base, leaving 6 bases of the junction unmatched. Germline-derived CDR1 and CDR2 are SGHRS and YFSETQ. DNA for the CDR3: TGCGCCAGCAGCTTGTCCCTAGCGGGAGGCTACACAGATACGCAGTATTTT. Amino acid sequence: CASSLSLAGGYTDTQYF.